The clone carrying this TCR beta chain has only one observation. The data derive from a study of shared T cell receptors in the human thymus. Some clones are missing from TCRdb's copy, which holds only in-frame ones; the method was immunoSEQ multiplex PCR. The profile shows hundreds of thousands of clones, over 75% of them singletons. Germline-derived CDR1 and CDR2 are KGHSH and LQKENI. This CDR3 region has 16 residues. V gave up 6 bases and J gave up 4 bases; unmatched junction bases: 10. The same specimen was also included in a second study, on human thymus T cells. That work states: Corrective cardiac operations yielded the resected thymus tissue. Unrelated individuals had highly overlapping thymic repertoires, as reported in related research.

The specimen sequenced was thymocytes. The V and J genes are TRBV18 and TRBJ2-3; 10 nucleotides match TRBD2. The TCR was taken from a boy younger than two with a congenital heart defect. In nucleotides, the CDR3 is TGTGCCAGCTCCTCAGAGACGGGACTAGCGTCAGATACGCAGTATTTT. It yields the protein CASSSETGLASDTQYF.